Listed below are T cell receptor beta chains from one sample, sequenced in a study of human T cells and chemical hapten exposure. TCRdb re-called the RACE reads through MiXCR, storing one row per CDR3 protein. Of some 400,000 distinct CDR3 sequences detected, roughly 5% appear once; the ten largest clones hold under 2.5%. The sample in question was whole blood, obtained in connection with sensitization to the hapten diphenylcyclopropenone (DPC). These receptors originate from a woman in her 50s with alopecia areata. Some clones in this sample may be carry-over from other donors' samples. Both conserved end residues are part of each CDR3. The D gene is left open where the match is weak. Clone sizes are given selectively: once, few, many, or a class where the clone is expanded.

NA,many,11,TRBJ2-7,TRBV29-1,TGCAGCGTTGGGTCCCTAGGGAATGAGTACTTC,CSVGSLGNEYF
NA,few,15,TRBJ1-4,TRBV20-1,TGCAGTGCTACCTTTTCACAGGGACGTAATGAAAAACTGTTTTTT,CSATFSQGRNEKLFF
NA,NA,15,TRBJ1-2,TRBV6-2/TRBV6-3,TGTGCCAGCAGTTACTGGGGCGGCGCGGACTATGGCTACACCTTC,CASSYWGGADYGYTF
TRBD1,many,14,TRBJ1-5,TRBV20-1,TGCAGTGCTAGCTTACAGGGGGGGAATCAGCCCCAGCATTTT,CSASLQGGNQPQHF
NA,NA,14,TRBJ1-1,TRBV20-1,TGCAGTGCGCAAGCGCAGGGGCCGAGGACTGAAGCTTTCTTT,CSAQAQGPRTEAFF
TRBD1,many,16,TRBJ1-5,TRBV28,TGTGCCAGCGGTTGGACAGGGTCATATAGCAATCAGCCCCAGCATTTT,CASGWTGSYSNQPQHF
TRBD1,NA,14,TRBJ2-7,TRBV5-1,TGCGCCAGCAGCTTGGCGACAGGGATGCGCGAGCAGTACTTC,CASSLATGMREQYF
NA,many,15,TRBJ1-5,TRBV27,TGTGCCAGCAGTTTCGGGTTCGATAGCAATCAGCCCCAGCATTTT,CASSFGFDSNQPQHF
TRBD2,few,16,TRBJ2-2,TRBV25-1,TGTGCCAGCAGTGGGGAGGGGAGTCCGAACACCGGGGAGCTGTTTTTT,CASSGEGSPNTGELFF
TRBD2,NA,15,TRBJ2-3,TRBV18,TGTGCCAGCTCAAGACGGACTAGCGGCACAGATACGCAGTATTTT,CASSRRTSGTDTQYF
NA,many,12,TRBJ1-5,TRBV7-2,TGTGCCAGCAGGCCAATCAATCAGCCCCAGCATTTT,CASRPINQPQHF
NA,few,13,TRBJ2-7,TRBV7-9,TGTGCCAGCAGCTTAGTTTCGCCGTACGAGCAGTACTTC,CASSLVSPYEQYF
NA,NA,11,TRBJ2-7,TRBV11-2,TGTGCCAGCAGCCCAAGTATCGAGCAGTACTTC,CASSPSIEQYF
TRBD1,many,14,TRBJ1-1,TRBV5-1,TGCGCCAGCAGTACGGGACAGGGGGCCACTGAAGCTTTCTTT,CASSTGQGATEAFF
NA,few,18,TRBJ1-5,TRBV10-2,TGCGCCAGCAGTAATCAGGACCCGAGGCGATATAGCAATCAGCCCCAGCATTTT,CASSNQDPRRYSNQPQHF
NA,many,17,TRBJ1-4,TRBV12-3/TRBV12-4,TGTGCCAGCAGCCGAGGACTTCCTAGGGGGACTAATGAAAAACTGTTTTTT,CASSRGLPRGTNEKLFF
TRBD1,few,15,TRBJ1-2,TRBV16,TGTGCCAGCAGCTCGGGGACAGGGGGCGGCTATGGCTACACCTTC,CASSSGTGGGYGYTF
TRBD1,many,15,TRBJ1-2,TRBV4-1,TGCGCCAGCAGCCGGGCGACAGGGGATAACTATGGCTACACCTTC,CASSRATGDNYGYTF
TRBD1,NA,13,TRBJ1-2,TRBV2,TGTGCCAGCAGGGCCGGGACAGGGCCTGGCTACACCTTC,CASRAGTGPGYTF
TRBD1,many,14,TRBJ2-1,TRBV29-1,TGCAGCGCAGACAGGGGGCGCGCCTACAATGAGCAGTTCTTC,CSADRGRAYNEQFF
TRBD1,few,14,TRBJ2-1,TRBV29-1,TGCAGCGTTGTAAGACAGGGGGCCGTGAATGAGCAGTTCTTC,CSVVRQGAVNEQFF
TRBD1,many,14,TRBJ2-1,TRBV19,TGTGCCAGTAGTTGGGGACAGGGGGCCGGTGAGCAGTTCTTC,CASSWGQGAGEQFF
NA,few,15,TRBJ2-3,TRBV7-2,TGTGCCAGCAGCTTATGGGGGCCCAGCACAGATACGCAGTATTTT,CASSLWGPSTDTQYF
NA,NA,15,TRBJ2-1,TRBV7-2,TGTGCCAGCAGCTTAGTTGAGGGTTCCCACAATGAGCAGTTCTTC,CASSLVEGSHNEQFF
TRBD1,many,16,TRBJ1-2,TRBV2,TGTGCCAGCAGGGATGGACAGGGGATAGCTAACTATGGCTACACCTTC,CASRDGQGIANYGYTF
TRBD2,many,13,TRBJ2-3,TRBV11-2,TGTGCCAGCAGCTACGGGGGGGCAGATACGCAGTATTTT,CASSYGGADTQYF
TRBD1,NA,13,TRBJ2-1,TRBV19,TGTGCCAGTAGTGAGGCCGGGACAGGGAGACAGTTCTTC,CASSEAGTGRQFF
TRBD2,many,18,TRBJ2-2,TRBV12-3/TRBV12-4,TGTGCCAGCAGTTTAAGTCCCGGGAAGCGGGAGGGCACCGGGGAGCTGTTTTTT,CASSLSPGKREGTGELFF
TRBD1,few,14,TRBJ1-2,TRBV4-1,TGCGCCAGCAGCCGGCCGGGACAGGGAAGAGGCTACACCTTC,CASSRPGQGRGYTF
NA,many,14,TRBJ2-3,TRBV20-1,TGCAGTGCCGGAGTGCTCAGTAGCACAGATACGCAGTATTTT,CSAGVLSSTDTQYF
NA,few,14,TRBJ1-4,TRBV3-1,TGTGCCAGCAGCCGAAGGGGAACTAATGAAAAACTGTTTTTT,CASSRRGTNEKLFF
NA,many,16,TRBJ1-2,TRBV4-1,TGCGCCAGCAGCCAAGAAGATGGACAGATTTCCTATGGCTACACCTTC,CASSQEDGQISYGYTF
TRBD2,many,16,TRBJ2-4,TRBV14,TGTGCCAGCAGCCGGGCTAGCGGGAGGGCCGTGGACATTCAGTACTTC,CASSRASGRAVDIQYF
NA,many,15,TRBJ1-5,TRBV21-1,TGTGCCAGCAGCAGACAGGTTCTCTCGAATCAGCCCCAGCATTTT,CASSRQVLSNQPQHF
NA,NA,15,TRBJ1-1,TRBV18,TGTGCCAGCTCACCTCCCGGGACATTGAACACTGAAGCTTTCTTT,CASSPPGTLNTEAFF
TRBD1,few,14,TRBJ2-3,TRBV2,TGTGCCAGCAGAGGGACAGCTGGCGGAGATACGCAGTATTTT,CASRGTAGGDTQYF
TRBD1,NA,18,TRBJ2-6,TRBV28,TGTGCCAGCAGACCCGGGACAGGGGGAGGGCCTGGGGCCAACGTCCTGACTTTC,CASRPGTGGGPGANVLTF
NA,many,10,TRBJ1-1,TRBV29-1,TGCAGCGCCCTGGGAACGGAAGCTTTCTTT,CSALGTEAFF
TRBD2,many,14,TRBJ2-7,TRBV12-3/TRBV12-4,TGTGCCAGCAGTTGGCTAGCGGGGCTCTCCGAGCAGTACTTC,CASSWLAGLSEQYF
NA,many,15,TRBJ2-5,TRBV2,TGTGCCAGCAGTGGGGTTGAGGGGGCGGGAATGACCCAGTACTTC,CASSGVEGAGMTQYF